The 4 T cell receptor beta chains in this list originate from one sample, sequenced in a study of T cell repertoires in cytomegalovirus infection. These receptors have no identified antigens. MiXCR, run by TCRdb on the reads, gives a single entry per CDR3 protein. The data show around 71,000 distinct CDR3 sequences, around 20% seen once. Sequenced material: CD8+ T cells from cultured PBMCs, taken from culture after CMV antigen stimulation. These receptors all come from a human donor in good health (CMV status not recorded). Some clones in this sample may be carry-over from other donors' samples.

In its sample, this clonotype was seen a few times. The chain joins TRBV7-9 to TRBJ2-3, with TRBD1 as a possible D gene (5 bases). The germline V gene encodes CDR1 SEHNR and CDR2 FQNEAQ (reference sequence). Trimming shortened V by 10 bases and J by 0 bases, and 20 bases separated the two germline ends. CDR3 size: 16 residues. CDR3 loop: CATTGDPMFSTDTQYF. The CDR3 nucleotides are TGTGCCACCACAGGCGATCCCATGTTTAGCACAGATACGCAGTATTTT.

This chain joins TRBV6-6 and TRBJ1-5; D is ambiguous. V shed 2 bases and J shed 4 bases, with 9 bases lying between them. Germline V CDR1 and CDR2: MNHNY, SVGAGI (reference sequence). The CDR3 has 14 residues. Written as DNA, the CDR3 is TGTGCCAGCAGTTACGTACCCACGAATCAGCCCCAGCATTTT. It encodes CASSYVPTNQPQHF.

The chain uses TRBV12-3 or TRBV12-4 and TRBJ2-3; 9 nucleotides match TRBD2. This CDR3 spans 18 amino acids. The ends lost 1 base at V and 0 bases at J; junction bases unmatched: 8. The CDR3 sequence: CASSLETSGVTSTDTQYF. The CDR3 nucleotides are TGTGCCAGCAGTTTAGAGACTAGCGGAGTCACTAGCACAGATACGCAGTATTTT.

This clonotype was counted a few times. The chain is built from TRBV7-8 and TRBJ2-5; possibly TRBD2 for D (6 bases). Trimming removed 5 bases at V and 4 bases at J, with 14 bases between. CDR1 is SGHVS and CDR2 is FQNEAQ in the germline V gene. There are 14 residues in the CDR3. This chain's CDR3 is CASSPSVLAETQYF. DNA of the CDR3: TGTGCCAGCAGCCCTAGTGTACTAGCAGAGACCCAGTACTTC. Full variable domain (missing parts from reference TRBV7-8 and TRBJ2-5): GAGVSQSPRYKVAKRGQDVALRCDPISGHVSLFWYQQALGQGPEFLTYFQNEAQLDKSGLPSDRFFAERPEGSVSTLKIQRTQQEDSAVYLCASSPSVLAETQYFGPGTRLLVL.